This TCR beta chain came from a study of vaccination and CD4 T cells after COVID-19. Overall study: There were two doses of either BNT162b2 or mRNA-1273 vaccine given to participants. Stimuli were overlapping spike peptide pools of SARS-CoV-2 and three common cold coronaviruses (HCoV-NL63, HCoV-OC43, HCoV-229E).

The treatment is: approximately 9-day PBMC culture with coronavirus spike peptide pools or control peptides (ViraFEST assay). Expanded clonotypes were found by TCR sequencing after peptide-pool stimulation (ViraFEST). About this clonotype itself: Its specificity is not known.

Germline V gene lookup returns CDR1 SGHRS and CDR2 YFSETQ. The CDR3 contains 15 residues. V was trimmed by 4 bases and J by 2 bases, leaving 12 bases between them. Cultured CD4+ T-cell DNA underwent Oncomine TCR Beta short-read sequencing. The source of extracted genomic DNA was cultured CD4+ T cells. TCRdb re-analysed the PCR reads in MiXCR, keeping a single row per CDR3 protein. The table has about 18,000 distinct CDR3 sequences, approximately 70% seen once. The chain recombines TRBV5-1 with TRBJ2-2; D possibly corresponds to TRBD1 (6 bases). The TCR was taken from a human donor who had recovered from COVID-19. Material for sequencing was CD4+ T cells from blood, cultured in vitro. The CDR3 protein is CASSEGQSNTGELFF. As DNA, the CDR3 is TGCGCCAGCAGCGAAGGACAGTCTAACACCGGGGAGCTGTTTTTT.